This TCR beta chain was documented in a study of T cells in localized non-small cell lung cancer. The study, taken as a whole, reports: A median of around 60 of the top 100 tumor clones appeared in adjacent lung, which was paired and uninvolved. Heterogeneity within the tumor remains possible, as just one region underwent sequencing.

The repertoire was sequenced with immunoSEQ multiplex PCR; TCRdb's copy has only in-frame clones and lacks some. The repertoire holds 65,000 or so clones, 81% seen once, with under 5% in the top ten. For this clone: The antigen is not known.

The V end lost 5 bases, the J end lost 7 bases, and 17 bases lay between the germline ends. This CDR3 spans 14 amino acids. The germline CDR1 and CDR2 sequences are MDHEN and SYDVKM. The TCR originated in a man aged 35-75 years with stage II lung adenocarcinoma. Specimen: PBMCs, collected before any cancer treatment. The chain employs TRBV28 and TRBJ1-1, with D unclear. CDR3 sequence reads: CASSPPRRPNEAFF. CDR3 DNA sequence: TGTGCCAGCAGTCCACCCCGGAGGCCTAATGAAGCTTTCTTT.